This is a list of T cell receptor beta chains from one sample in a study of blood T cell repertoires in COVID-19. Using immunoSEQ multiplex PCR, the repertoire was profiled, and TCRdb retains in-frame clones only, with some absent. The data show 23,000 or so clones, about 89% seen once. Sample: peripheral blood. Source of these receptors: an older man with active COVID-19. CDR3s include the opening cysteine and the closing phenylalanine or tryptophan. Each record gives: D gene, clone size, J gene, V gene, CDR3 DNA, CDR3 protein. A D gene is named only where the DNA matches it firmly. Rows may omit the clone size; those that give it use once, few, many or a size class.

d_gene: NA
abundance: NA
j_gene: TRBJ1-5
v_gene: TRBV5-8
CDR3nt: TGTGCCAGCAGCTTGGAGGGGGGGCTGGGCAATCAGCCCCAGCATTTT
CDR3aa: CASSLEGGLGNQPQHF

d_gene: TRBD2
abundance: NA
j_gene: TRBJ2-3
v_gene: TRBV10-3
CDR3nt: TGTGCCATCAGACCGACTAGCGGGGGAACTAGCACAGATACGCAGTATTTT
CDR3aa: CAIRPTSGGTSTDTQYF

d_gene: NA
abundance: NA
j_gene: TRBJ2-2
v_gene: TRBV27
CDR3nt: TGTGCCAGCAGCTGGGGCCTTACGAACACCGGGGAGCTGTTTTTT
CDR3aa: CASSWGLTNTGELFF

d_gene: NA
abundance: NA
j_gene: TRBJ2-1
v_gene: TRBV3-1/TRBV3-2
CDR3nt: TGTGCCAGCAGCCATAGGAGCGGTAGCTCCTACAATGAGCAGTTCTTC
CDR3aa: CASSHRSGSSYNEQFF

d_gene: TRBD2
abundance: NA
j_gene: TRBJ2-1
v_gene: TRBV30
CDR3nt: TGTGCCTGGAGTCTAGCGGGGGACCAGAATGAGCAGTTCTTC
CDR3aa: CAWSLAGDQNEQFF

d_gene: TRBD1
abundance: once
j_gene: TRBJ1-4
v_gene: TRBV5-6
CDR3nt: TGTGCCAGCAGGACGACAGGGGGTGAAGCTAATGAAAAACTGTTTTTT
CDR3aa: CASRTTGGEANEKLFF

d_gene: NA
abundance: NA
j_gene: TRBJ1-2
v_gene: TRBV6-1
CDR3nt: TGTGCCAGCAGTGAACTAGACAGCCTCTATGGCTACACCTTC
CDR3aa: CASSELDSLYGYTF

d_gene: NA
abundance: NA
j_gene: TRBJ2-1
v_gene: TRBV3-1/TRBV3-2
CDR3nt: TGTGCCAGCAGCCAAGATCATAGCTCCTACAATGAGCAGTTCTTC
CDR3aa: CASSQDHSSYNEQFF

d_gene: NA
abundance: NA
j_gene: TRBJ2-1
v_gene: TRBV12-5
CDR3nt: TGTGCTAGTGGTGAGGGCCTCAATGAGCAGTTCTTC
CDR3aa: CASGEGLNEQFF

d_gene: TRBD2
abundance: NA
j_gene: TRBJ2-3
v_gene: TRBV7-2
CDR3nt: TGTGCCAGCAGCCAGAATAGCGGGGGGGCAACAGATACGCAGTATTTT
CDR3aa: CASSQNSGGATDTQYF

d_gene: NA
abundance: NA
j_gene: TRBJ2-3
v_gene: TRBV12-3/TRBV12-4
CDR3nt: TGTGCCAGCACCCAGACAGATACGCAGTATTTT
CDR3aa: CASTQTDTQYF

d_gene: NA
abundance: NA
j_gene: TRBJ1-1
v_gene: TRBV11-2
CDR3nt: TGTGCCAGCAGCTTACGGAGCTTGTGGGACACTGAAGCTTTCTTT
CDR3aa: CASSLRSLWDTEAFF

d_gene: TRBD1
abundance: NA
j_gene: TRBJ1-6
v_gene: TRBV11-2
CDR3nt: TGTGCCAGCCAAGAGACTGGACAGGGGTGGTCACCCCTCCACTTT
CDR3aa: CASQETGQGWSPLHF

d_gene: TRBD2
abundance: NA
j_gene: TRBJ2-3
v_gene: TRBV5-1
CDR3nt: TGCGCCAGCAGCTTGGGTCTAGCGGGGGGGACCACAGATACGCAGTATTTT
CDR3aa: CASSLGLAGGTTDTQYF

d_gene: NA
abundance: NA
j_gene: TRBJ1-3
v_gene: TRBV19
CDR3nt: TGTGCCAGTAGTATAGTGGGCACCTCTGGAAACACCATATATTTT
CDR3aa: CASSIVGTSGNTIYF

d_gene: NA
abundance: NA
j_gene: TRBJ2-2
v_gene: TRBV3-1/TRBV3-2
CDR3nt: TGTGCCAGCAGCCCAAGGCGGGACACCGGGGAGCTGTTTTTT
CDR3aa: CASSPRRDTGELFF

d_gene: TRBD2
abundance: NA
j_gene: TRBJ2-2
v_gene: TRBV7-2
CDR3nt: TGTGCCAGCAGCTTAGGTACTAGCGAGTTTACCGGGGAGCTGTTTTTT
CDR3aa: CASSLGTSEFTGELFF

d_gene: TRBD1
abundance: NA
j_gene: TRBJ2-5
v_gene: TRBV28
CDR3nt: TGTGCCAGCAGCCGGTCCGGGACAGGGGGTGAGACCCAGTACTTC
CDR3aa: CASSRSGTGGETQYF

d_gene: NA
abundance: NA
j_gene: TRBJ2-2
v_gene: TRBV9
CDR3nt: TGTGCCAGCAGCGTAGAGGGGAAGAACACCGGGGAGCTGTTTTTT
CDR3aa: CASSVEGKNTGELFF

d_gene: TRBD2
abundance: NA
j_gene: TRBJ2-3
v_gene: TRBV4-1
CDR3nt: TGCGCCAGCAGCCAGACCGGGACTAGCGTGACAGATACGCAGTATTTT
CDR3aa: CASSQTGTSVTDTQYF

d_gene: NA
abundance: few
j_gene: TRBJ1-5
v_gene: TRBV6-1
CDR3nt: TGTGCCAGCAGTGAATCCGGGGGCAATCAGCCCCAGCATTTT
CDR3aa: CASSESGGNQPQHF

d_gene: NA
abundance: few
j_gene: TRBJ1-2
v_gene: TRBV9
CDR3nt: TGTGCCAGCAGCGTAGGAGACTCTGGGGGGTATGGCTACACCTTC
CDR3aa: CASSVGDSGGYGYTF

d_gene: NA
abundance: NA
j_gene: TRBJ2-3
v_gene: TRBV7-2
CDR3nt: TGTGCCAGCAGCTTAGACGCGGGCCAAGATACGCAGTATTTT
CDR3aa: CASSLDAGQDTQYF

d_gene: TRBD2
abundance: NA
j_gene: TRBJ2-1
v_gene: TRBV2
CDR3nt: TGTGCCAGCAGTGAAGTGGCGTTAGCGGGAGGGGGCAATAATAACAATGAGCAGTTCTTC
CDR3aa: CASSEVALAGGGNNNNEQFF

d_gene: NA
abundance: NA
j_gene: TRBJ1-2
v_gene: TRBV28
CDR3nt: TGTGCCAGTTTCAAAGGATGGGGCGCTAACTATGGCTACACCTTC
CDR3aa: CASFKGWGANYGYTF

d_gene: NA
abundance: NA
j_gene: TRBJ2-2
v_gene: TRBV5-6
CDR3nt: TGTGCCAGCAGCTTGGGCCGGACCGGGGAGCTGTTTTTT
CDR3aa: CASSLGRTGELFF

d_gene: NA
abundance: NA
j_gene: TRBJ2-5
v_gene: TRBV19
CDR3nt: TGTGCCAGTGGCCCCGGGGGACTCCTATACTTC
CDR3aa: CASGPGGLLYF

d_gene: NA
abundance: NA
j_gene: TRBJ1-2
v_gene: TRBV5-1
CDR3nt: TGCGCCAGCAGCTTGGGGAGCAGTAACTATGGCTACACCTTC
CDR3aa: CASSLGSSNYGYTF

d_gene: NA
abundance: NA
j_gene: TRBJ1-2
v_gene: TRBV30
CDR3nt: TGTGCCTGGAGTGTAGCGGGGTCGGGTGGCTACACCTTC
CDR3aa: CAWSVAGSGGYTF

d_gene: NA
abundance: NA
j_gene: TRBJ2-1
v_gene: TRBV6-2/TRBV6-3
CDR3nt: TGTGCCAGCAGTCGGGCAGGGCCACAAGATGAGCAGTTCTTC
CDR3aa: CASSRAGPQDEQFF

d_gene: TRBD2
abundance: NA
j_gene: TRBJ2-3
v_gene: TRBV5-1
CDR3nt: TGCGCCAGCGCATTGGGAGGGCCGTTAGATACGCAGTATTTT
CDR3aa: CASALGGPLDTQYF

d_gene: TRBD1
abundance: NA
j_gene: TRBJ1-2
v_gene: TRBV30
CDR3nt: TGTGCCTGGAGTCAGGGGGACCCCTTTAACTATGGCTACACCTTC
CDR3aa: CAWSQGDPFNYGYTF

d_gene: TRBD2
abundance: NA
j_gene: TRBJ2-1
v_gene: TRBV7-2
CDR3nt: TGTGCCAGCAGCGCAGGTGCGGGGGGGAATGAGCAGTTCTTC
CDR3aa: CASSAGAGGNEQFF

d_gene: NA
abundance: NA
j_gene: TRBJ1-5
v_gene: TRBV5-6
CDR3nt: TGTGCCAGCAGCTCAGGTTCCTACAATCAGCCCCAGCATTTT
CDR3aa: CASSSGSYNQPQHF

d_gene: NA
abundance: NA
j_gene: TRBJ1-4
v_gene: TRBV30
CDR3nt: TGTGCCTGGAGTCGCAGTTCCAAAGTTCGTAATGAAAAACTGTTTTTT
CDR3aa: CAWSRSSKVRNEKLFF

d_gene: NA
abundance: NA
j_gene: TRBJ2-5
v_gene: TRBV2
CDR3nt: TGTGCCAGCAGTGAAGTAGGCAGGGTTGGAGAGACCCAGTACTTC
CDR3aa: CASSEVGRVGETQYF

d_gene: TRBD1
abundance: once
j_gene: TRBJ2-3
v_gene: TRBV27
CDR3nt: TGTGCCAGCAGTTACAGGGGCCTCGGAGGAGATACTCAGTATTTT
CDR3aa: CASSYRGLGGDTQYF

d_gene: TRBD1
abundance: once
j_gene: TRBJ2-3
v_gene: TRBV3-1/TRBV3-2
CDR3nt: TGTGCCAGCAGCCCGGGACAGGCAGATACGCAGTATTTT
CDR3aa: CASSPGQADTQYF

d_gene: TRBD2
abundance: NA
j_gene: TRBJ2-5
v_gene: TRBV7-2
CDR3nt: TGTGCCAGCAGCTTAGTCGGTAGCGGGGGTGAGACCCAGTACTTC
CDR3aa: CASSLVGSGGETQYF

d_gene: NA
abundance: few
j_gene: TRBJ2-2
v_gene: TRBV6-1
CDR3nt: TGTGCCAGCAGTGAACTGACAGGCGGGGAGCTGTTTTTT
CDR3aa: CASSELTGGELFF

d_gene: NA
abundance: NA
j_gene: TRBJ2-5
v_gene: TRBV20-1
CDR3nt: TGCAGTGCTAGTCCCCCTGGGCAGCTCCAAGAGACCCAGTACTTC
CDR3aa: CSASPPGQLQETQYF

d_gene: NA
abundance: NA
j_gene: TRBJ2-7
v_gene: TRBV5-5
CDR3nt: TGTGCCAGCAGCTTTGCCGGGTCGAGCTACGAGCAGTACTTC
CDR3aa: CASSFAGSSYEQYF

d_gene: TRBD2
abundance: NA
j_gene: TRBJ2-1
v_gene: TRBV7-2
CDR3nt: TGTGCCAGCAGCTTCCGGACTAGCGTGGGGGAGCAGTTCTTC
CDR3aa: CASSFRTSVGEQFF

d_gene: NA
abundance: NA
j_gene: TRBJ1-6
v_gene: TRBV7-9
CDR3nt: TGTGCCAGCAGCTTCGATAATTCACCCCTCCACTTT
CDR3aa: CASSFDNSPLHF

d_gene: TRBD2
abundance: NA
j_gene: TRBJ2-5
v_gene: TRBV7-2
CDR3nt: TGTGCCAGCAGCTTAGAGTGGAGCGGGAGGGCCCAGCAGACCCAGTACTTC
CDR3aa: CASSLEWSGRAQQTQYF